This T cell receptor beta chain was observed in a study of PD-1 blockade in classical Hodgkin lymphoma. Study results and limitations: Patients were excluded if nivolumab began under 1 year after ASCT (the autologous transplant). Relapsed/refractory patients reportedly had the lowest baseline TCR diversity, below newly diagnosed patients, who were below healthy donors.

The time point denotes: cycle 4 day 1 (C4D1), after less than 7 weeks of nivolumab. The patients all showed relapse after autologous stem cell transplantation, while their brentuximab vedotin exposure varied. When best responses were assessed, they were complete response, partial response or progressive disease. Produced via immunoSEQ multiplex PCR; TCRdb's table is partial and in-frame only. The data show tens of thousands of clones, about nine tenths seen once. With regard to this clone: The antigen is unknown.

V lost 5 bases, J lost 1 base, and 12 bases stayed unmatched. CDR3 length equals 18 residues. Germline V gene lookup returns CDR1 MDHEN and CDR2 SYDVKM. This sequence joins TRBV28 and TRBJ2-3, with 10 bases fitting TRBD2. Specimen: peripheral blood mononuclear cells (PBMCs), collected before the fourth cycle of nivolumab. This TCR was sampled from a human donor with classical Hodgkin lymphoma. DNA for the CDR3: TGTGCCAGCAGTAGTCCCCTCCTAGCGGGAGCCGGCACAGATACGCAGTATTTT. This encodes CASSSPLLAGAGTDTQYF. Complete variable domain (other parts from reference TRBV28 and TRBJ2-3): DVKVTQSSRYLVKRTGEKVFLECVQDMDHENMFWYRQDPGLGLRLIYFSYDVKMKEKGDIPEGYSVSREKKERFSLILESASTNQTSMYLCASSSPLLAGAGTDTQYFGPGTRLTVL.